Sequencing of this TCR beta chain was carried out in a study of T-cell memory formation after mild COVID-19. Findings and caveats of the study: Clones shrinking between day 15 and 85 showed a balanced CD4/CD8 split, and those that grew later tilted toward CD4+. Among contracting clones, CD4+ were mainly CM/EM and CD8+ enriched in EMRA.

The sample holds a few counts of this clonotype. Its target is unknown. The CDR3 totals 16 residues. V lost 1 base to trimming and J lost 0 bases; unmatched junction nucleotides: 3. Germline loops: CDR1 MGHDK, CDR2 SYGVNS. TCR alpha and TCR beta cDNA libraries carrying sample barcodes and UMIs were produced by 5'RACE using constant-segment primers. TCRdb reprocessed the 5' RACE reads via MiXCR and lists one record per CDR3 protein. Altogether 200,000 to 250,000 distinct CDR3 sequences are present, 7.5% to 10% being singletons, with the ten largest covering roughly 21%. This clonotype was obtained from a man younger than 35 who had mild COVID-19 (a few samples of this study predate the infection). Cell type and time point are not known. Specimen: PBMCs or a T cell subset sorted from them (not recorded which). This chain links TRBV25-1 with TRBJ2-5; 9 nucleotides align to TRBD2. CDR3 protein: CASSEFPSGDQETQYF. DNA of the CDR3: TGTGCCAGCAGTGAATTCCCTAGCGGGGACCAAGAGACCCAGTACTTC. Looking up the rest from reference TRBV25-1 and TRBJ2-5 gives the full variable domain: EADIYQTPRYLVIGTGKKITLECSQTMGHDKMYWYQQDPGMELHLIHYSYGVNSTEKGDLSSESTVSRIRTEHFPLTLESARPSHTSQYLCASSEFPSGDQETQYFGPGTRLLVL.